Listed here are 26 T cell receptor beta chains from one sample, sequenced in a study of blood T cell repertoires in COVID-19. Sequencing used immunoSEQ multiplex PCR; TCRdb keeps in-frame clones, though not all of them. This table has fewer than 250,000 clones, around 80% appearing once. Sequenced: peripheral blood. The origin of the receptors is a woman over 75 with acute or convalescent COVID-19.

V usage is TRBV19 and J usage is TRBJ1-4, with 8 bases aligning to TRBD1. The trim removed 5 bases at V and 5 bases at J, leaving 10 bases unmatched. The CDR3 sequence is 16 residues long. CDR1 is LNHDA and CDR2 is SQIVND in the germline V gene (reference sequence). In nucleotides, the CDR3 is TGTGCCAGTAGTGGACAACGGACAGGGCGCAATGAAAAACTGTTTTTT. Translated, it gives CASSGQRTGRNEKLFF.

The J gene is TRBJ1-3, the V gene TRBV15; 10 bases map to TRBD1. V shed 3 bases, J shed 4 bases, and the junction held 3 bases outside the gene matches. The length of the CDR3 is 15 residues. Germline V lookup: CDR1 LNHNV, CDR2 YYDKDF (reference sequence). Here the CDR3 reads CATSRGQGSGNTIYF. CDR3 nucleotides: TGTGCCACCAGCAGGGGACAGGGGTCGGGAAACACCATATATTTT. Based on the CDR3 plus reference TRBV15 and TRBJ1-3, the full variable domain is DAMVIQNPRYQVTQFGKPVTLSCSQTLNHNVMYWYQQKSSQAPKLLFHYYDKDFNNEADTPDNFQSRRPNTSFCFLDIRSPGLGDTAMYLCATSRGQGSGNTIYFGEGSWLTVV.

The gene calls are TRBV18 and TRBJ2-7, with 7 bases identical to TRBD1. Germline trimming cut 2 bases from V and 0 bases from J; bases unmatched to any gene: 4. This CDR3 spans 15 amino acids. CDR1 is KGHSH and CDR2 is LQKENI in the germline V gene. The CDR3 loop is CASSPGWDSSYEQYF. As DNA, the CDR3 is TGTGCCAGCTCACCAGGGTGGGACAGCTCCTACGAGCAGTACTTC.

This chain uses TRBV5-1 with TRBJ1-3; 9 bases line up with TRBD1. This CDR3 is built from 16 residues. In germline, CDR1 is SGHRS, CDR2 YFSETQ. The V segment lost 0 bases and the J segment 1 base; nucleotides outside the gene matches: 2. The CDR3 region has the DNA TGCGCCAGCAGCTTGGCGGGACAGGGTTCTGGAAACACCATATATTTT. This gives the protein CASSLAGQGSGNTIYF. Drawing the rest from reference TRBV5-1 and TRBJ1-3, the complete variable domain is KAGVTQTPRYLIKTRGQQVTLSCSPISGHRSVSWYQQTPGQGLQFLFEYFSETQRNKGNFPGRFSGRQFSNSRSEMNVSTLELGDSALYLCASSLAGQGSGNTIYFGEGSWLTVV.

V and J are TRBV7-2 and TRBJ2-2; maybe TRBD1 (6 bases). V dropped 6 bases and J dropped 5 bases, with 13 bases sitting between them. The V gene's germline CDR1 is SGHTA and CDR2 FQGNSA. This CDR3 comprises 14 residues. This CDR3 reads CASRSRGKTGELFF. CDR3 in DNA: TGTGCCAGCAGGTCTAGGGGGAAGACCGGGGAGCTGTTTTTT.

This clone was found once. The chain carries TRBV9 and TRBJ1-2; 10 nucleotides line up with TRBD1. This CDR3 region has 16 residues. V lost 0 bases and J lost 7; bases outside the gene matches: 9. Looked up from germline, CDR1 is SGDLS and CDR2 is YYNGEE. The CDR3 DNA follows: TGTGCCAGCAGCGTAGAGGGGGACAGGGGTTTTACTGGCTACACCTTC. Translating it yields CASSVEGDRGFTGYTF.

The J gene is TRBJ1-6, the V gene TRBV28; 9 bases match TRBD1. V was clipped by 3 bases and J by 7 bases; unmatched bases: 4. In germline, CDR1 is MDHEN, CDR2 SYDVKM. CDR3 length equals 15 residues. As DNA, the CDR3 is TGTGCCAGCAGTTTTGGGACAGGGTGGAATTCACCCCTCCACTTT. Protein product: CASSFGTGWNSPLHF.

This chain connects TRBV4-3 to TRBJ2-3; D is perhaps TRBD2 (5 bases). Germline V lookup: CDR1 LGHNA, CDR2 YSLEER. V gave up 0 bases and J gave up 1 base, with 8 bases separating them. The CDR3 is 15 amino acids. CDR3 residues: CASSQESSGTDTQYF. The DNA for the CDR3 is TGCGCCAGCAGCCAAGAGAGTAGCGGCACAGATACGCAGTATTTT.

The rearrangement links TRBV6-2 or TRBV6-3 to TRBJ1-1; D remains unclear. Trimming took 6 bases from V and 0 from J, leaving 14 bases between them. Germline CDR1 and CDR2: MNHEY and SVGEGT. The CDR3 totals 15 residues. The chain's CDR3 is CASSRGAQLNTEAFF. The DNA of the CDR3 is TGTGCCAGCAGCCGTGGAGCCCAACTGAACACTGAAGCTTTCTTT.

CDR3 sequence reads: CASFDRDVEKLFF. CDR3 coding DNA: TGTGCCAGCTTCGACAGGGACGTCGAAAAACTGTTTTTT. The J gene is TRBJ1-4, the V gene TRBV28; 7 bases align to TRBD1. The CDR3 runs 13 residues. Trimming at V came to 8 bases and at J to 8 bases, leaving 8 bases not matched to a gene. Germline values: CDR1 MDHEN, CDR2 SYDVKM.

This clone has more than one count but fewer than ten. V gene TRBV6-5 combines with J gene TRBJ1-3; D gene uncertain. This CDR3 is 15 amino acids long. V lost 0 bases and J lost 4, with 10 bases in between. Germline values: CDR1 MNHEY, CDR2 SVGAGI. This chain's CDR3 is CASSYSAKVGNTIYF. CDR3 in DNA: TGTGCCAGCAGTTACTCGGCAAAAGTAGGAAACACCATATATTTT.

CDR3 sequence reads: CASSLWSGGRANEQFF. The CDR3 region has the DNA TGTGCCAGCAGTTTATGGTCCGGCGGGAGGGCCAATGAGCAGTTCTTC. The gene calls are TRBV27 and TRBJ2-1, with 9 bases lining up with TRBD2. The CDR3 has 16 amino acids. V trimming: 1 base; J trimming: 6 bases; junction bases outside the gene matches: 7. In germline, CDR1 is MNHEY, CDR2 SMNVEV (reference sequence).

The CDR3 nucleotides read TGTGCCAGCGGGGACAGGGAAGGCGGAGACGTCGACTACGAGCAGTACTTC. It codes for CASGDREGGDVDYEQYF. The chain combines TRBV21-1 with TRBJ2-7; the table's D call, TRBD1, was not checked against the DNA. TRBV21-1 constitutes a pseudogene. The CDR3 is 17 amino acids.

This clone was observed once. The chain combines TRBV7-7 with TRBJ1-4, with 7 bases aligning to TRBD1. Germline trimming cut 0 bases from V and 8 bases from J; bases unmatched to any gene: 15. Germline assignment: CDR1 SSHAT and CDR2 FNYEAQ (reference sequence). The CDR3 loop spans 18 amino acids. The CDR3, as DNA: TGTGCCAGCAGCTTAGCTGGGACAGCTCCGCCCGCTAGAGAAAAACTGTTTTTT. Translation gives CASSLAGTAPPAREKLFF.

This rearrangement joins TRBV6-2 or TRBV6-3 to TRBJ1-2; 11 nucleotides agree with TRBD1. CDR1 MNHEY and CDR2 SVGEGT come from the germline V gene. Germline trimming cut 6 bases from V and 6 bases from J; bases unmatched to any gene: 18. CDR3 length: 18 residues. The CDR3 DNA follows: TGTGCCAGCAGCCCTCGGGTGGGACAGGGGGTGATCGGACATGGCTACACCTTC. Translation gives CASSPRVGQGVIGHGYTF.

The rearrangement links TRBV21-1 to TRBJ1-6; the table's D call, TRBD1, was not checked against the DNA. TRBV21-1 is tagged as a pseudogene. The CDR3 extends over 16 amino acids. For the CDR3, the DNA is TGTGCCAGCAGCCTTATTGGGGACAAGCATAATTCACCCCTCCACTTT. Translated, it gives CASSLIGDKHNSPLHF.

This sequence joins TRBV7-9 and TRBJ2-1; tentatively, D is TRBD2 (5 bases). Trimming shortened V by 5 bases and J by 8 bases, and 22 bases separated the two germline ends. Germline V gene data show CDR1 as SEHNR and CDR2 as FQNEAQ (reference sequence). CDR3 length: 16 residues. As DNA, the CDR3 is TGTGCCAGCAGCACCTTCTTGCGAGGAGGTTCGGATGAGCAGTTCTTC. Amino acid sequence: CASSTFLRGGSDEQFF. Combining the CDR3 with reference TRBV7-9 and TRBJ2-1 gives the whole variable domain DTGVSQNPRHKITKRGQNVTFRCDPISEHNRLYWYRQTLGQGPEFLTYFQNEAQLEKSRLLSDRFSAERPKGSFSTLEIQRTEQGDSAMYLCASSTFLRGGSDEQFFGPGTRLTVL.

This chain uses TRBV14 with TRBJ2-7; no firm D call. The V end lost 1 base, the J end lost 6 bases, and 16 bases lay between the germline ends. The CDR3 runs 15 residues. Germline CDR1 SGHDN, CDR2 FVKESK. CDR3 nucleotide sequence: TGTGCCAGCAGCCAAGTAGGAGCCAGATCCGGCGAGCAGTACTTC. Translating it yields CASSQVGARSGEQYF.

This sequence joins TRBV12-3 or TRBV12-4 and TRBJ2-7; TRBD2 matches at 7 bases. The CDR3 length is 11 residues. The trim removed 4 bases at V and 7 bases at J, leaving 1 base unmatched. CDR3 sequence: CASSWGGEQYF. The CDR3 DNA sequence: TGTGCCAGCAGTTGGGGGGGGGAGCAGTACTTC.

The chain combines TRBV7-9 with TRBJ1-4, with 7 bases matching TRBD1. Germline assignment: CDR1 SEHNR and CDR2 FQNEAQ (reference sequence). This CDR3 spans 14 amino acids. Germline trimming cut 5 bases from V and 8 bases from J; bases unmatched to any gene: 8. The CDR3 loop is CASSIAQGGEKLFF. The CDR3 DNA reads TGTGCCAGCAGCATCGCGCAGGGGGGAGAAAAACTGTTTTTT.

This clone was seen once. CDR3 in amino acids: CAIPPVVGRDTEAFF. For the CDR3, the DNA is TGTGCCATCCCCCCGGTCGTTGGGAGGGACACTGAAGCTTTCTTT. The rearrangement joins TRBV6-5 to TRBJ1-1, with D unclear. The CDR3 has 15 residues. Trimming stripped 10 bases from V and 3 bases from J, with 21 bases between. Germline V CDR1 and CDR2: MNHEY, SVGAGI.

This clone has a handful of counts. The rearrangement links TRBV5-1 to TRBJ2-3; 11 nucleotides match TRBD2. Looked up from germline, CDR1 is SGHRS and CDR2 is YFSETQ. Unmatched junction bases numbered 7, after V lost 4 bases and J lost 3 bases. The CDR3 contains 16 residues. For the CDR3, the DNA is TGCGCCAGCAGCGCGCTAGCGGGAGGCGCGACAGATACGCAGTATTTT. Protein sequence: CASSALAGGATDTQYF.

This chain links TRBV5-6 with TRBJ1-2; D gene unclear. The CDR3 is made up of 14 amino acids. Germline lookup yields CDR1 SGHDT and CDR2 YYEEEE. V lost 0 bases and J lost 0, with 6 bases in between. The CDR3 DNA reads TGTGCCAGCAGCTTGGCGGGTACTAACTATGGCTACACCTTC. Translated, it gives CASSLAGTNYGYTF.

This clone came up once. This rearrangement joins TRBV7-2 to TRBJ1-1; D possibly corresponds to TRBD1 (5 bases). Between the trimmed V and J ends, which lost 4 bases and 0 bases, there was a span of 15 bases. There are 16 residues in the CDR3. Germline loops: CDR1 SGHTA, CDR2 FQGNSA. The DNA of the CDR3 is TGTGCCAGCAGCTCCGGGACTGCTAACATGAACACTGAAGCTTTCTTT. Its translation: CASSSGTANMNTEAFF.

The chain has TRBV3-1 (or the pseudogene TRBV3-2) and TRBJ2-1; 10 bases fit TRBD2. Trimming at V came to 3 bases and at J to 7 bases, leaving 12 bases not matched to a gene. CDR1 and CDR2 (germline): LGHDT, YNNKEL (reference sequence). This CDR3 has 17 residues. CDR3 nucleotides: TGTGCCAGCAGCCATAAGTCGAGCGGGGGGGCAAGGAATGAGCAGTTCTTC. As protein: CASSHKSSGGARNEQFF.

The gene calls are TRBV11-1 and TRBJ2-3, with 9 nucleotides matching TRBD1. This CDR3 is built from 16 residues. The trim removed 2 bases at V and 2 bases at J, leaving 5 bases unmatched. Germline CDR1 SGHAT, CDR2 FQDESV (reference sequence). CDR3 in DNA: TGTGCCAGCAGCTTAATGGGACAGGGACCCACAGATACGCAGTATTTT. This codes for CASSLMGQGPTDTQYF.